The entry that follows covers one TCR beta chain sequence. As handled by the study authors: Estimation of nucleated cell counts relied on the amplification of reference gene primers. TCRdb's table, derived via immunoSEQ multiplex PCR, lists solely in-frame clones and lacks some. The V and J calls and the clone size are those of that table, but D and trimming were determined from the DNA. The sample has about 410,000 clones; more than 80% are singletons. The sample is drawn from a study of blood T cell repertoires in COVID-19. In the study overall: T cells, B-cell-depleted T cells, or PBMCs supplied cDNA or gDNA.

The CDR3 sequence is 13 residues long. From germline, CDR1 is LNHNV and CDR2 YYDKDF (reference sequence). Trimming stripped 5 bases from V and 5 bases from J, with 12 bases between. The source of this sequence is a woman between 25 and 40 years old with active or convalescent COVID-19. Sequenced sample: peripheral blood. The chain combines TRBV15 with TRBJ1-1; TRBD1 might be the D (5 bases). CDR3 protein: CATSGGDITEAFF. The DNA of the CDR3 is TGTGCCACCAGCGGGGGGGATATTACTGAAGCTTTCTTT.